The present T cell receptor (beta chain) was sequenced within a study of CD8 T cells in Susac syndrome. Reverse transcription of about 0.5 to 1 ug RNA used random hexamers. TCRdb used MiXCR to reprocess the immunoSEQ multiplex PCR reads, holding one entry per CDR3 protein. The data hold approximately 190,000 distinct CDR3 sequences, with 75% to 95% observed a single time. The V and J ends lost 0 bases and 3 bases respectively, with 8 bases between them. Germline CDR1 reads GTSNPN; CDR2 reads SVGIG (reference sequence). The CDR3 spans 13 residues. The chain employs TRBV30 and TRBJ1-1; D gene unclear. The sample was CD4+ T cells from PBMCs. The sequence came from a human donor with Susac syndrome. The DNA for the CDR3 is TGTGCCTGGAGTGTAGGCGGCGACACTGAAGCTTTCTTT. Translating gives CAWSVGGDTEAFF. The entire variable domain, with the rest obtained from reference TRBV30 and TRBJ1-1, is as follows: SQTIHQWPATLVQPVGSPLSLECTVEGTSNPNLYWYRQAAGRGLQLLFYSVGIGQISSEVPQNLSASRPQDRQFILSSKKLLLSDSGFYLCAWSVGGDTEAFFGQGTRLTVV.